This record covers a single T cell receptor (beta chain). Antigen unknown. These data originate in a study of CD8+ T cells in alopecia areata. Germline V CDR1 and CDR2: SQVTM, ANQGSEA. V was pared by 3 bases and J by 8 bases, with 16 bases between. CDR3 length equals 13 residues. Points from the study as a whole: Tofacitinib significantly reduced both scalp clonality and expanded CD8+ clones among the top 100. A large proportion of expanded lesional clones were detected persisting in scalp and blood during tofacitinib.

Extracted RNA was reverse transcribed, and the resulting cDNA served as sequencing template. Clones were sequenced by immunoSEQ multiplex PCR, and TCRdb holds only the in-frame ones, with some missing. The sample has approximately 180,000 clones, 58% seen once. Treatment given: oral pan-JAK inhibitor, 5-10 mg twice daily. Sorting of CD4+ and CD8+ T cells was performed on PBMCs. The clonotype comes from a human donor with alopecia areata. The rearrangement links TRBV29-1 to TRBJ1-2; possibly TRBD1 for D (5 bases). Specimen: CD4+ T cells sorted from blood, collected at approximately week 60, from a patient treated with tofacitinib. CDR3: CSVEMSQGRGYTF. The DNA for the CDR3 is TGCAGCGTTGAGATGTCGCAGGGACGAGGCTACACCTTC.